This entry concerns a single T cell receptor beta chain. This receptor's antigen is unknown. No per-base quality is available; no much larger clone lies one base away. The cohort was made up of 666 healthy bone marrow donors. At the time of sampling, every cohort member was nominally healthy, though immune exposures that went unrecorded were likely present. The donor was CMV seronegative and belonged to the group of 380 or so seronegative cohort members. Each donor provided a peripheral blood sample, and peripheral blood mononuclear cells were used for TCR beta sequencing. The Qiagen DNeasy Blood Extraction Kit was used to extract genomic DNA from the blood cell samples. This entry is derived from a study of cytomegalovirus exposure and HLA in healthy donors (dated by TCRdb to the late 2010s). For the wider study: An earlier analysis of 550 to 700 of the donors reported 250 to 350 Gb of sequence data and some 100 million unique TCR beta sequences from about 200 million T cells. Rather than drawing on any new phenotypic data, the later analysis identified candidate immune exposures from TCR beta sequences and the way those sequences occurred across donors. Donor age, sex, ethnicity and CMV serostatus were collected together with the repertoire data. Because of strong linkage in the cohort, roughly five DR-DQ haplotypes were treated as single units for association and clustering. Across roughly 420 genotyped donors of the cohort, an average of about 200,000 unique TCR beta nucleotide sequences per donor were sequenced, and around 19% of those sequences were non-productive. A later analysis re-examined previously published TCR beta repertoires from 600 to 700 donors and added high-resolution HLA genotyping to investigate patterns of TCR occurrence. Using immunosequencing, the study profiled T cell repertoires from some 670 subjects and related those repertoires to cytomegalovirus serostatus. Every discovery cohort repertoire had been produced on one sequencing platform. High-throughput TCR immunosequencing, statistical association of individual TCRs with disease status, and machine learning were combined to predict cytomegalovirus infection status. A later genetic analysis used genome-wide SNP genotypes for about 65% of the 666 donors, treating that subset as a discovery cohort. An early release covering more than 500 HLA-typed donors comprised 250 to 350 gigabases of sequencing data and 85 million to 100 million unique TCR sequences. HLA typing included class I and class II loci at four-digit resolution. An earlier analysis of a few hundred of the donors applied high-throughput TCR beta sequencing to assess whether each TCR beta V gene segment acted as functional or pseudogenic. The genetic ancestry cluster associated with self-reported Caucasian donors included 65% to 90% of the 398 genotyped donors. A separate validation cohort of about 110 different subjects was used in addition to the 666-subject first cohort. The study was designed to test whether signatures of past pathogen exposure could be identified by cataloging public T cell receptors. The number of donors typed differed by locus, with roughly 629-640 for A, B, C, DRB1 and DQB1, roughly 520 for DQA1, 600 to 610 for DPA1, and around 430 for DPB1. What the study reported, not specific to this receptor: In both the original and validation cohorts, the classifier was reported to diagnose cytomegalovirus status with high specificity and sensitivity. The study gave a list of 150 to 200 TCR beta chains associated with cytomegalovirus. Because counts were too low, some 17 rarely observed V segments, including chromosome 9 orphons, were left out of the earlier analysis of about 620 of the donors. Because HLA typing was unavailable for some donors at each locus, only the typed subset was used in association tests. According to a later analysis, parvovirus B19, influenza, CMV and Epstein-Barr virus appeared linked to several top co-occurrence clusters. In an earlier analysis of under 600 of the donors, most TCR beta V segments were observed in productive rearrangements about 87% or about 30% of the time, broadly matching IMGT annotations. The cohort was sequenced for TCR beta chains only, and without alpha or paired-chain data the features that could be detected were limited. In a later analysis, the rate of TCR association differed among HLA loci, with DRB1 alleles having the most associated TCRs and HLA-C alleles having the fewest. In a later genetic analysis, a missense DCLRE1C variant was associated with V-gene and J-gene trimming of TCR beta chains, and the association was replicated in an independent cohort. Linkage disequilibrium might explain the correlated functional status among segregating V segments, but an unknown experimental factor could not be ruled out. A later analysis found that HLA-associated TCR beta chains were more clonally expanded and had lower generation probabilities than equally common non-associated chains. Some IMGT-functional V segments, including TRBV6-2 and TRBV6-3, could not be told apart with the 87-base-pair reads, so those segments were excluded. While some public TCRs were present in many individuals, most TCR sequences turned up only very rarely across donors. At a false discovery rate of 0.05, a later analysis linked around 15,000 TCR beta sequences to specific HLA alleles. In vitro tests confirmed that a few of the cytomegalovirus-associated TCR beta chains recognize cytomegalovirus antigens. Sequencing depth was assumed to be roughly uniform across donors in the presence/absence analyses, though that assumption may not hold. It was suggested by the authors that the approach could potentially be generalized to other disease states and immunological phenotypes. Assigning TCR associations to individual alleles was difficult when HLA alleles, especially DR and DQ, strongly co-occurred. Most CMV-associated TCR beta chains appeared to be HLA-restricted in a later analysis, and the HLA associations seemed to be driven largely by CMV exposure. A further reported finding was that TCR beta sequences accurately predicted the HLA-A and HLA-B alleles for most subjects in the first cohort. Compared with the approximately 700-donor mean, donors in an Asian-associated ancestry cluster had fewer N-insertions in productive TCRs, according to a later genetic analysis. A group of highly shared sequence variants was considered likely to be a technical artifact of the sequencing pipeline. CMV serostatus was the only immune exposure information available for the cohort.

Library preparation employed the immunoSEQ multiplex PCR assay. The multiplex PCR relied on a mix of 60 forward primers for TCR Vbeta segments and 13 reverse primers for TCR Jbeta segments. The CDR3 region of rearranged TCR beta genes was amplified from genomic DNA with a multiplex PCR assay. On the Illumina HiSeq System, the amplified TCR beta libraries were sequenced as 87-base-pair reads. In the authors' own workflow: A later analysis tallied 70 million to 100 million unique TCR beta chains across the 650 to 750 repertoires, and around 12 million of those chains were shared by two or more donors. Raw reads were error-corrected and collapsed into unique sequences by a nearest-neighbor algorithm in which closely related sequences were merged to remove PCR and sequencing errors. V, D and J gene segments were assigned by aligning CDR3 sequences to IMGT reference sequences. For a sequence to be retained, a match of at least six nucleotides was required to both a V gene segment and a J gene segment. Rearrangements were called productive when the CDR3 lacked stop codons and stayed in frame with V and J; all others were non-productive. Following IMGT convention, CDR3 was defined as the stretch from the second conserved V-encoded cysteine to the conserved J-encoded phenylalanine. The earlier analysis of some 540 of the donors excluded any sequence lacking an unambiguous match to a single V gene segment. In an earlier analysis of around 590 of the donors, a V segment was called functional when productive rearrangements were above 56.7%, and segregating when the standard deviation between donors exceeded 5%. A statistical classification framework was built to diagnose cytomegalovirus status from the catalog of TCR beta chain sequences. In a later analysis, TCR nucleotide sequences were compared against IMGT/GENE-DB human TR gene sequences so that V and J genes could be assigned. A later analysis assigned CDR3 sequences and most-parsimonious VDJ recombination scenarios with the TCRdist pipeline. A later analysis defined each TCR beta chain by its CDR3 amino acid sequence plus V-gene family, and excluded reads lacking a unique V-gene family. As a way to deal with suspected cross-contamination and a sequencing artifact, a later analysis dropped more than 500 nucleotide sequences that were highly shared and had low generation probability. For each public chain, a later analysis derived a clonal expansion index from normalized ranks of inferred template counts within each repertoire. In a later analysis, generation probabilities were computed using a VDJ recombination model fitted to out-of-frame rearrangements, and the results were checked against IGoR. A later analysis scored TCR-TCR, TCR-HLA and TCR-CMV co-occurrence with hypergeometric tests, applying a repertoire-size bias correction to TCR pairs. False discovery rates were estimated in a later analysis by permuting HLA or CMV assignments 20 times. A later analysis grouped co-occurring TCRs with DBSCAN, adding TCRdist sequence similarity when clustering within HLA-allele-positive subsets. Co-occurrence clustering excluded repertoires with fewer than 30,000 or more than 120,000 public chains, plus five with anomalous nucleotide sharing. The table was pulled from immuneACCESS by TCRdb, which kept in-frame rearrangements only. Such tables lose some clones; where checked, under half of the loss comes from unresolved V genes, and the rest has no known cause. That table is the source of V, J and clone size, and D and trimming were worked out from the DNA. This sample lists approximately 120,000 clones; 81% were detected once. The biggest ten clones account for roughly 2% of the sample.

V was cut back by 0 bases and J by 0 bases, leaving a gap of 12 bases between them. The CDR3 measures 18 amino acids from cysteine to phenylalanine. CDR3 DNA is the only sequence kept; it has 54 bases, read in frame from the first base. Reading the germline V gene gives CDR1 MGHRA and CDR2 YSYEKL. Sequencing was carried out using PBMCs. This receptor chain uses TRBV4-1 and TRBJ2-6; confidence is insufficient to name the D gene. This clonotype was obtained from a woman aged 25-40 years in good health and CMV-seronegative. The sequence in DNA is TGCGCCAGCAGCCAAGATCTGTATTCCTACTCTGGGGCCAACGTCCTGACTTTC. The encoded protein is CASSQDLYSYSGANVLTF.